A selection of T cell receptor beta chains follows, all from one sample in a study of T cells expressing NK-cell markers. TCRdb reprocessed the 5' RACE reads and stores each CDR3 protein as one record, lacking DNA. The sample includes about 160,000 distinct CDR3 sequences. Specimen: blood T cells: a sorted CD56 or NKG2C T cell subset, CD4+ or CD8+ T cells, or bulk PBMC T cells (not recorded which). These TCRs come from a woman aged 18 to 69 in good health. The CDR3 runs from the conserved cysteine through the conserved F or W.

j_gene,v_gene,CDR3aa
TRBJ2-1,TRBV2,CASSERRPLYNEQFF
TRBJ2-1,TRBV2,CASQAGGLYNEQFF
TRBJ2-5,TRBV20-1,CSAPIAGGTQETQYF
TRBJ2-7,TRBV7-2,CASTPGQGVSYEQYF
TRBJ2-5,TRBV29-1,CSVVERGETQYF
TRBJ2-7,TRBV3-1,CASSPPRASGVLEQYF
TRBJ2-7,TRBV28,CASSFQGAYRYF
TRBJ2-1,TRBV3-1,CASSPPGLGVLFF
TRBJ2-1,TRBV20-1,CSAFGLAGRFSGNEQFF
TRBJ2-7,TRBV12-3/TRBV12-4,CASSLGKGYEQYF
TRBJ2-2,TRBV7-9,CASSLQLTNTGELFF
TRBJ2-7,TRBV9,CASSSRLAGTYEQYF
TRBJ1-2,TRBV5-1,CASQGDSFLYGYTF
TRBJ1-3,TRBV7-2,CASSLVVAGYGNTIYF
TRBJ2-2,TRBV3-1,CASSIQGTGELFF
TRBJ2-2,TRBV4-1,CASSPHGGAGTGELFF
TRBJ1-1,TRBV11-2,CASRRQGENTEAFF
TRBJ2-7,TRBV10-3,CATTGTSGSYEQYF
TRBJ2-5,TRBV20-1,CSARGSWQETQYF
TRBJ2-1,TRBV6-5,CASSWVTSGRVNEQFF
TRBJ2-7,TRBV6-5,CASSYSKTFNSYEQYF
TRBJ2-1,TRBV7-2,CASSFQGPNEQFF
TRBJ2-3,TRBV11-3,CASSRTELSTDTQYF
TRBJ2-2,TRBV7-7,CASSRGAPNTGELFF
TRBJ1-5,TRBV7-9,CASSLDRGRGNQPQHF
TRBJ1-5,TRBV30,CAWAGDSNQPQHF
TRBJ2-1,TRBV5-1,CASSLVLATHEQFF
TRBJ1-5,TRBV12-3/TRBV12-4,CASSPITGFNQPQHF
TRBJ2-1,TRBV5-5,CASRKLAGGNNEQFF
TRBJ2-4,TRBV5-1,CASSLGVVPNIQYF
TRBJ2-7,TRBV29-1,CSVVIRGDEQYF
TRBJ1-5,TRBV14,CASSPGVHSNQPQHF
TRBJ2-1,TRBV3-1,CASSQGRGKEQFF
TRBJ2-2,TRBV24-1,CATSDQDRWGLGTGELFF
TRBJ2-7,TRBV4-1,CASSQDLSSSYEQYF
TRBJ1-2,TRBV6-1,CASSEARGGGYTF
TRBJ2-3,TRBV9,CASGQSSTDTQYF
TRBJ2-1,TRBV12-3/TRBV12-4,CASRPRSGKSDNEQFF
TRBJ2-7,TRBV20-1,CSASSRSGTPAYEQYF
TRBJ2-7,TRBV5-1,CASASGDTRSYEQYF
TRBJ2-7,TRBV12-3/TRBV12-4,CASSLIGLAPYEQYF
TRBJ2-3,TRBV5-1,CASSSAGSTDTQYF
TRBJ2-7,TRBV27,CASSGTSGGRQYF
TRBJ2-3,TRBV3-1,CASSRPVVGGSTDTQYF
TRBJ2-2,TRBV5-1,CASSYGLADTGELFF
TRBJ2-7,TRBV10-3,CAIRGSSGRAGEYEQYF
TRBJ2-7,TRBV27,CASSRGRALTYEQYF